The T cell receptor beta chain under discussion was sequenced for a study of cytomegalovirus exposure and HLA in healthy donors. Study context: Researchers previously reported finding just under 120 million unique TCR beta sequences from roughly 170 million T cells. Study outcomes and limitations: A later analysis reportedly found that, within productive TCRs, an Asian-associated ancestry cluster had fewer N-insertions than the mean observed across the approximately 700 donors. Upon later analysis, TCR association rates were observed to vary by HLA locus, being highest for DRB1 and lowest for HLA-C.

On this clone: As yet, its antigen is unknown.

At collection, donors were nominally healthy, but unrecorded immune exposures were probable. This PCR relied on a set of 60 Vbeta primers and 13 Jbeta primers. Libraries were prepared by immunoSEQ multiplex PCR; TCRdb keeps only in-frame clonotypes and omits some of them. The table records fewer than 200,000 clones, 60% to 85% of them present only once. The ends were cut back, 6 bases at V and 7 bases at J, with 13 bases in the middle. CDR1 and CDR2 (germline): SNHLY, FYNNEI. CDR3 length equals 13 residues. This chain joins TRBV2 and TRBJ2-4, with D unresolved. Input material: PBMCs. The TCR originated in a male donor in good health and CMV-seropositive. The DNA of the CDR3 is TGTGCCAGCAGAGCTCAACCCGGGAACATTCAGTACTTC. Its protein product is CASRAQPGNIQYF.